Listed here are 23 T cell receptor beta chains from one sample, sequenced in a study of cytomegalovirus exposure and HLA in healthy donors. The PCR was carried out with 60 Vbeta primers and 13 Jbeta primers. Sequenced by immunoSEQ multiplex PCR; TCRdb stores in-frame clones only, minus some. The repertoire has more than 150,000 clones, about 88% of them found once; the top ten carry around 0.21%. The specimen was PBMCs. Receptor source: a girl in the first two years of life in good health and CMV-seronegative.

This clone was picked up a small number of times. Here the CDR3 reads CASSLIWGGLDTQYF. CDR3 sequence (DNA): TGTGCCAGCAGTTTAATTTGGGGGGGCTTAGATACGCAGTATTTT. The gene calls are TRBV27 and TRBJ2-3, with D perhaps TRBD2 (7 bases). Trimming removed 2 bases at V and 5 bases at J, with 14 bases between. The CDR3 runs to 15 residues. The germline CDR1 and CDR2 sequences are MNHEY and SMNVEV (reference sequence).

This clone was observed once. The chain couples TRBV18 to TRBJ1-2; a weak D match, TRBD1 (6 bases). CDR3 size: 15 residues. Germline V gene sequence: CDR1 KGHSH, CDR2 LQKENI. V gave up 6 bases and J gave up 0 bases, with 14 bases separating them. CDR3 sequence: CASSQQGDANYGYTF. The CDR3 coding sequence is TGTGCCAGCTCCCAACAGGGAGATGCTAACTATGGCTACACCTTC.

The chain has TRBV19 and TRBJ2-3, with TRBD2 matching over 12 bases. The germline V gene has CDR1 LNHDA and CDR2 SQIVND (reference sequence). This CDR3 is built from 15 residues. V was pared by 6 bases and J by 5 bases, with 6 bases of the junction left unmatched. CDR3 sequence (DNA): TGTGCCAGTAGGGAACCGGGACTAGCGGGAGATACGCAGTATTTT. Its translation: CASREPGLAGDTQYF.

J is TRBJ2-2 and V is TRBV19, with 10 bases fitting TRBD1. CDR1 is LNHDA, CDR2 SQIVND, per germline (reference sequence). CDR3 length: 14 residues. V shed 6 bases, J shed 6 bases, and the junction held 4 bases outside the gene matches. The CDR3 is CASSKDRGPGELFF. The CDR3 bases are TGTGCCAGTAGCAAAGACAGGGGGCCCGGGGAGCTGTTTTTT.

The CDR3 spells CSVEQDYEQYF. The DNA of the CDR3 is TGCAGCGTTGAGCAGGACTACGAGCAGTACTTC. The chain recombines TRBV29-1 with TRBJ2-7; D remains unclear. V was trimmed by 3 bases and J by 3 bases, leaving 6 bases between them. This CDR3 spans 11 amino acids. CDR1 is SQVTM, CDR2 ANQGSEA, per germline.

The gene calls are TRBV5-1 and TRBJ2-7, with 14 nucleotides matching TRBD2. The CDR3 consists of 17 residues. V lost 3 bases, J lost 0 bases, and 5 bases stayed unmatched. Per the germline V gene, CDR1 is SGHRS and CDR2 is YFSETQ. The CDR3 sequence: CASSWGLAGDHSYEQYF. CDR3 sequence (DNA): TGCGCCAGCAGCTGGGGACTAGCGGGAGATCACTCCTACGAGCAGTACTTC.

This clone was observed a handful of times. The rearrangement joins TRBV29-1 to TRBJ2-1; the D gene is possibly TRBD2 (5 bases). This CDR3 has 16 residues. Germline loops: CDR1 SQVTM, CDR2 ANQGSEA. V lost 3 bases and J lost 8, with 23 bases in between. This CDR3 is CSVDLALAWNLDEQFF. As DNA, the CDR3 is TGCAGCGTTGATTTGGCCCTAGCTTGGAATCTCGATGAGCAGTTCTTC.

The chain is built from TRBV5-1 and TRBJ2-2; 7 nucleotides agree with TRBD2. Germline-derived CDR1 and CDR2 are SGHRS and YFSETQ. V trimming: 4 bases; J trimming: 3 bases; junction bases outside the gene matches: 3. CDR3 length: 14 amino acids. CDR3 nucleotides: TGCGCCAGCAGCCCGGCGGGGGACACCGGGGAGCTGTTTTTT. Amino acid sequence: CASSPAGDTGELFF.

The chain couples TRBV14 to TRBJ2-5; 7 positions agree with TRBD1. The J call may not be correct, given that the DNA end is closer to TRBJ2-7. The germline V gene encodes CDR1 SGHDN and CDR2 FVKESK. The CDR3 consists of 14 residues. CDR3 in amino acids: CASSPRGISYEQYF. CDR3 nucleotide sequence: TGTGCCAGCAGCCCCAGGGGGATCAGCTACGAGCAGTACTTC.

This chain joins TRBV30 and TRBJ2-5; 8 nucleotides align to TRBD2. Germline V lookup: CDR1 GTSNPN, CDR2 SVGIG (reference sequence). The CDR3 contains 15 residues. V lost 2 bases, J lost 5 bases, and 10 bases stayed unmatched. The CDR3 spells CAWSTTGLAAETQYF. CDR3 nucleotide sequence: TGTGCCTGGAGTACTACTGGACTAGCCGCTGAGACCCAGTACTTC.

The chain employs TRBV30 and TRBJ2-7; TRBD1 is a possible D gene (6 bases). The CDR3 runs to 13 residues. V lost 4 bases, J lost 3 bases, and 13 bases lay in between. From germline, CDR1 is GTSNPN and CDR2 SVGIG (reference sequence). The CDR3: CAWMGKGVYEQYF. The CDR3, as DNA: TGTGCCTGGATGGGTAAGGGGGTCTACGAGCAGTACTTC.

This clone has just a few counts. This chain connects TRBV15 to TRBJ2-7; possible D gene TRBD2, 5 bases. V was pared by 0 bases and J by 0 bases, with 12 bases between. In germline, CDR1 is LNHNV, CDR2 YYDKDF (reference sequence). This CDR3 comprises 16 residues. The CDR3, as DNA: TGTGCCACCAGCAGAGATCCCACGGGATACTCCTACGAGCAGTACTTC. It is translated as CATSRDPTGYSYEQYF.

The chain is built from TRBV2 and TRBJ2-7, with 11 bases identical to TRBD1. Germline CDR1 SNHLY, CDR2 FYNNEI. The CDR3 covers 14 residues. Trimming cost V 8 bases and J 1 base; bases outside gene matches: 4. CDR3 in amino acids: CASGQGAGSYEQYF. Here the CDR3 DNA reads TGTGCCAGCGGACAGGGGGCCGGATCCTACGAGCAGTACTTC. The full variable domain, in which reference TRBV2 and TRBJ2-7 provide the parts outside the CDR3, is EPEVTQTPSHQVTQMGQEVILRCVPISNHLYFYWYRQILGQKVEFLVSFYNNEISEKSEIFDDQFSVERPDGSNFTLKIRSTKLEDSAMYFCASGQGAGSYEQYFGPGTRLTVT.

The chain uses TRBV11-1 and TRBJ1-1; TRBD1 matches at 8 bases. The germline CDR1 and CDR2 sequences are SGHAT and FQDESV (reference sequence). V lost 2 bases, J lost 5 bases, and 4 bases stayed unmatched. This CDR3 has 14 residues. CDR3 sequence (DNA): TGTGCCAGCAGCTTACAGGGGGCGATGACTGAAGCTTTCTTT. This gives the protein CASSLQGAMTEAFF.

A word on this clone: Mismatch with germline at one junction end may stem from a read error. The chain employs TRBV7-9 and TRBJ1-1; D possibly corresponds to TRBD1 (6 bases). Germline V gene lookup returns CDR1 SEHNR and CDR2 FQNEAQ (reference sequence). The CDR3 spans 15 residues. The CDR3 sequence: CSSSSRPTGHTEAFF. Here the CDR3 DNA reads TGTTCCAGCAGCTCCCGTCCGACAGGCCACACTGAAGCTTTCTTT.

The rearrangement uses TRBV7-6 and TRBJ1-3, with 7 bases fitting TRBD1. J lost 1 base, V lost 3 bases, and 3 bases had no gene match. This CDR3 is built from 15 residues. CDR1 is SGHVS and CDR2 is FNYEAQ in the germline V gene. Here the CDR3 reads CASSFQTGSGNTIYF. The DNA for the CDR3 is TGTGCCAGCAGCTTTCAGACAGGGTCTGGAAACACCATATATTTT. Full variable domain (outside the CDR3, taken from reference TRBV7-6 and TRBJ1-3): GAGVSQSPRYKVTKRGQDVALRCDPISGHVSLYWYRQALGQGPEFLTYFNYEAQQDKSGLPNDRFSAERPEGSISTLTIQRTEQRDSAMYRCASSFQTGSGNTIYFGEGSWLTVV.

In this sample, this clone turned up a few times. The chain joins TRBV4-1 to TRBJ2-3, with D unresolved. The V and J ends lost 4 bases and 2 bases respectively, with 7 bases between them. Germline CDR1 reads MGHRA; CDR2 reads YSYEKL. The CDR3 has 13 amino acids. The CDR3 nucleotides are TGCGCCAGCAGCCCTCTCCCCACAGATACGCAGTATTTT. Translation gives CASSPLPTDTQYF.

The gene calls are TRBV2 and TRBJ1-2; unclear D gene. The CDR3 loop spans 15 amino acids. Between the trimmed V and J ends, which lost 5 bases and 3 bases, there was a span of 16 bases. Germline lookup yields CDR1 SNHLY and CDR2 FYNNEI. For the CDR3, the DNA is TGTGCCAGCAGTCCCTCTACCATGGTGGACTATGGCTACACCTTC. Translation: CASSPSTMVDYGYTF.

The chain recombines TRBV4-1 with TRBJ1-5; D remains unclear. This CDR3 spans 16 amino acids. The germline V and J ends were trimmed by 1 base and 0 bases, with 10 bases remaining between them. Germline V gives CDR1 MGHRA, CDR2 YSYEKL. CDR3 region: CASSQVAGYSNQPQHF. The CDR3 nucleotides read TGCGCCAGCAGCCAAGTCGCGGGTTATAGCAATCAGCCCCAGCATTTT.

The V and J genes are TRBV2 and TRBJ2-3; no definite D call. Germline CDR1 SNHLY, CDR2 FYNNEI. V shed 10 bases and J shed 1 base, with 9 bases lying between them. The CDR3 is 12 residues long. Here the CDR3 reads CAILGGTDTQYF. CDR3 bases: TGTGCCATCCTAGGCGGCACAGATACGCAGTATTTT. Drawing the rest from reference TRBV2 and TRBJ2-3, the complete variable domain is EPEVTQTPSHQVTQMGQEVILRCVPISNHLYFYWYRQILGQKVEFLVSFYNNEISEKSEIFDDQFSVERPDGSNFTLKIRSTKLEDSAMYFCAILGGTDTQYFGPGTRLTVL.

CDR3 in DNA: TGTGCCAGCAGCTACGCTAGCGGGAGGGCCGGGGACTATGAGCAGTTCTTC. Amino acid sequence: CASSYASGRAGDYEQFF. The chain links TRBV11-2 to TRBJ2-1; 12 bases match TRBD2. This CDR3 is 17 amino acids long. With V trimmed by 4 bases and J by 8 bases, 12 bases remained unmatched. The V gene's germline CDR1 is SGHAT and CDR2 FQNNGV.

This clone occurred once. The genes are TRBV10-1 and TRBJ2-6; TRBD1 aligns across 8 bases. V shed 4 bases and J 4 bases; nucleotides not matched to a gene: 12. Germline V gene sequence: CDR1 WNHNN, CDR2 SYGVQD (reference sequence). This CDR3 has 18 amino acids. The CDR3 region has the DNA TGCGCCAGCAGTGGGCCACAGGGGGTTGCTGAAGGGGCCAACGTCCTGACTTTC. Translated: CASSGPQGVAEGANVLTF.

This clone was picked up one time. The chain carries TRBV5-1 and TRBJ2-5; D might be TRBD2 (6 bases). This CDR3 has 14 amino acids. Germline loops: CDR1 SGHRS, CDR2 YFSETQ. Trimming left V 3 bases short and J 4 bases short, with 13 bases between. DNA for the CDR3: TGCGCCAGCAGCTCAGGAACAGCGGGAGAGACCCAGTACTTC. This translates into CASSSGTAGETQYF.